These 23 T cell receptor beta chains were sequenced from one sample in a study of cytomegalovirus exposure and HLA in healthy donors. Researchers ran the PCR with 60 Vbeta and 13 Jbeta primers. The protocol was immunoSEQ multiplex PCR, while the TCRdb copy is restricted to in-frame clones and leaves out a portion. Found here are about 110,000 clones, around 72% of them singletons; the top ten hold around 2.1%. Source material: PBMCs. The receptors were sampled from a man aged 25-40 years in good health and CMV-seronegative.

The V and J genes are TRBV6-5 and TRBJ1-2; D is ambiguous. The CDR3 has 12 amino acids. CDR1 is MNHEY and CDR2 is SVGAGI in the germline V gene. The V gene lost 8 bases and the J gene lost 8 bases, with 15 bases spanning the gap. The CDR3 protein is CASGPTGGGYTF. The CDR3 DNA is TGTGCCAGCGGGCCAACTGGAGGGGGCTACACCTTC.

The CDR3 spells CASSGRLAGGYNEQFF. CDR3 sequence (DNA): TGTGCCAGCAGCGGGCGACTAGCGGGAGGCTACAATGAGCAGTTCTTC. The rearrangement uses TRBV9 and TRBJ2-1, with 13 nucleotides matching TRBD2. The CDR3 loop spans 16 amino acids. CDR1 SGDLS and CDR2 YYNGEE come from the germline V gene. After removal of 3 bases from V and 3 bases from J, the junction contained 3 bases not matched to a gene.

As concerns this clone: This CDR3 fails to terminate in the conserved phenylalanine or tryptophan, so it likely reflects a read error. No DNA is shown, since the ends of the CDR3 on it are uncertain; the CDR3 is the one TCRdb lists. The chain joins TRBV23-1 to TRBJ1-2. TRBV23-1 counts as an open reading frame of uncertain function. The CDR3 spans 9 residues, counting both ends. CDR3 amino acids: CASSQSRNV.

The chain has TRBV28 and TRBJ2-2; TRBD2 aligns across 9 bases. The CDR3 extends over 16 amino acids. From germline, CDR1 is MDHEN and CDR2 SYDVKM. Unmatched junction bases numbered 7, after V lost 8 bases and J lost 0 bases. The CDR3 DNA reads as TGTGCCAGCCGGGGGGGACTAGCTGCGAACACCGGGGAGCTGTTTTTT. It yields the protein CASRGGLAANTGELFF.

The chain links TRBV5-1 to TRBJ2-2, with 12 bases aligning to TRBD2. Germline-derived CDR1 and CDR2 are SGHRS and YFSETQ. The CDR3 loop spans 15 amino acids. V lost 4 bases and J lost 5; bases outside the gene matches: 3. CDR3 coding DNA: TGCGCCAGCAGCCCTAGCGGGAGGGGGACCGGGGAGCTGTTTTTT. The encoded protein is CASSPSGRGTGELFF.

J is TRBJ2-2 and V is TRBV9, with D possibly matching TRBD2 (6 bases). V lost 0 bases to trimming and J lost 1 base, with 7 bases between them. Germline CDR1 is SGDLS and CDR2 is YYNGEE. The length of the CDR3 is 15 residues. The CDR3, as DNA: TGTGCCAGCAGCGTAGAGGGAGGGAACACCGGGGAGCTGTTTTTT. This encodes CASSVEGGNTGELFF.

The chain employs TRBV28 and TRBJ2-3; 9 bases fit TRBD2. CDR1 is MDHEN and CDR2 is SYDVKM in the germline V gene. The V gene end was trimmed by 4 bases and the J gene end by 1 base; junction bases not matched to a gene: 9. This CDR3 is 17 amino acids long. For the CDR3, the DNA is TGTGCCAGCAGTTCCCTCAGCGGGAGGTCGGGCACAGATACGCAGTATTTT. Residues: CASSSLSGRSGTDTQYF. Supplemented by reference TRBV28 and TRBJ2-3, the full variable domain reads DVKVTQSSRYLVKRTGEKVFLECVQDMDHENMFWYRQDPGLGLRLIYFSYDVKMKEKGDIPEGYSVSREKKERFSLILESASTNQTSMYLCASSSLSGRSGTDTQYFGPGTRLTVL.

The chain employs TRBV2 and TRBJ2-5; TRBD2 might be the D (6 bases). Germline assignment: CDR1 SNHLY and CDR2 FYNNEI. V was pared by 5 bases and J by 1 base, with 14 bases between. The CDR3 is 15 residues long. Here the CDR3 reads CASSLSRRGQETQYF. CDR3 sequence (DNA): TGTGCCAGCAGTCTTAGTCGGCGGGGCCAAGAGACCCAGTACTTC.

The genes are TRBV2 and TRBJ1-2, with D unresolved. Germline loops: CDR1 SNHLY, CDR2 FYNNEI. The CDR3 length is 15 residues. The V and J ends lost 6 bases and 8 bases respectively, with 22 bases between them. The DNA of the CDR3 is TGTGCCAGCAGCCTCCGAGGGATCACCGTTGGCGGCTACACCTTC. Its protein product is CASSLRGITVGGYTF.

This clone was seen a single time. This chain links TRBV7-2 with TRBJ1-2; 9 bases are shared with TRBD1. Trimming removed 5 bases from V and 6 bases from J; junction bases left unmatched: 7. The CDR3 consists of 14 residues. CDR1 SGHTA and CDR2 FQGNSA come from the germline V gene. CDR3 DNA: TGTGCCAGCAGCGTTACAGGGGGCGGTGATGGCTACACCTTC. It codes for CASSVTGGGDGYTF.

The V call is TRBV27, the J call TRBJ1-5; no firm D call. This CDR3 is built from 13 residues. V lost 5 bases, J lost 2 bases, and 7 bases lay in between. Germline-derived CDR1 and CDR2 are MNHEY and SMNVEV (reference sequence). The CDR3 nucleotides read TGTGCCAGCAGTGCCTCGGGCAATCAGCCCCAGCATTTT. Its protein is CASSASGNQPQHF.

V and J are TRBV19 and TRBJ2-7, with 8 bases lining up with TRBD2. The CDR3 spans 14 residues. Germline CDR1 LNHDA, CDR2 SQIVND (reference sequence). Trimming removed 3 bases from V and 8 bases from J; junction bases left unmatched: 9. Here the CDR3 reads CASSIAGTSEKQYF. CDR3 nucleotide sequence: TGTGCCAGTAGTATCGCCGGGACTAGTGAAAAGCAGTACTTC.

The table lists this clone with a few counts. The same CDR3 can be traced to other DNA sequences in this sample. CDR3 amino acids: CASSLGQGDGYTF. The CDR3 DNA is TGTGCCAGCAGCCTAGGACAGGGAGATGGCTACACCTTC. The chain is built from TRBV7-9 and TRBJ1-2, with 8 bases aligning to TRBD1. This CDR3 is built from 13 residues. Germline trimming cut 5 bases from V and 6 bases from J; bases unmatched to any gene: 5. The germline CDR1 and CDR2 sequences are SEHNR and FQNEAQ (reference sequence).

In DNA, the CDR3 is TGCGCCAGCAGCTTGGCCGTAACTCCGACGGGTTACAATGAGCAGTTCTTC. Translation: CASSLAVTPTGYNEQFF. The chain uses TRBV5-1 and TRBJ2-1; no definite D call. The V gene's germline CDR1 is SGHRS and CDR2 YFSETQ. The V end was cut by 0 bases, the J end by 4 bases, with 17 bases between. The CDR3 spans 17 residues. The full variable domain, with the rest looked up from reference TRBV5-1 and TRBJ2-1, is KAGVTQTPRYLIKTRGQQVTLSCSPISGHRSVSWYQQTPGQGLQFLFEYFSETQRNKGNFPGRFSGRQFSNSRSEMNVSTLELGDSALYLCASSLAVTPTGYNEQFFGPGTRLTVL.

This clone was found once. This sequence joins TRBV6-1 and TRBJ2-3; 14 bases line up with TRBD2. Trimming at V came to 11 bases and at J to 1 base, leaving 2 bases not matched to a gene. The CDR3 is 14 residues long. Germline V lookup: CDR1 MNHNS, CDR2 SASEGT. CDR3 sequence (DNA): TGTGCCGGGACTAGCGGGAGACGCACAGATACGCAGTATTTT. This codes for CAGTSGRRTDTQYF.

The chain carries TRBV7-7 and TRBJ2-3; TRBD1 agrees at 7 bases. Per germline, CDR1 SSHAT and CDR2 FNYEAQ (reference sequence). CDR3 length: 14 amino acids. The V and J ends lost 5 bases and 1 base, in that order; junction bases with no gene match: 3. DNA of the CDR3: TGTGCCAGCAGCATAGACAGGGGCACAGATACGCAGTATTTT. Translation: CASSIDRGTDTQYF.

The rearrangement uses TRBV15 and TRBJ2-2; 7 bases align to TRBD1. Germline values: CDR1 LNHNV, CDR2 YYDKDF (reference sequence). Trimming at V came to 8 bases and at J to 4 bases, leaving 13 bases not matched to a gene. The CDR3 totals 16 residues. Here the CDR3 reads CATGGRQGESTGELFF. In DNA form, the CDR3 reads TGTGCCACCGGGGGCCGTCAGGGGGAGAGCACCGGGGAGCTGTTTTTT. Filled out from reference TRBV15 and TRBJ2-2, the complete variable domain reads DAMVIQNPRYQVTQFGKPVTLSCSQTLNHNVMYWYQQKSSQAPKLLFHYYDKDFNNEADTPDNFQSRRPNTSFCFLDIRSPGLGDTAMYLCATGGRQGESTGELFFGEGSRLTVL.

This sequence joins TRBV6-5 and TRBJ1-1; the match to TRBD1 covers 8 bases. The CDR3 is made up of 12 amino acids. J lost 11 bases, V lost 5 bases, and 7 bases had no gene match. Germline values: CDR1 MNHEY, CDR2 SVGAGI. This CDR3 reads CASSTQGAGAFF. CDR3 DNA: TGTGCCAGCAGTACCCAGGGGGCGGGGGCTTTCTTT.

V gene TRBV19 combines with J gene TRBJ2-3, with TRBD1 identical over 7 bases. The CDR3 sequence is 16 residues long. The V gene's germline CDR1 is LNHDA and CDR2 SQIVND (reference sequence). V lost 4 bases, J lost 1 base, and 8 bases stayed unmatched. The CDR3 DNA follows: TGTGCCAGTAGTACAGGGACAGCCACTGGCACAGATACGCAGTATTTT. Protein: CASSTGTATGTDTQYF.

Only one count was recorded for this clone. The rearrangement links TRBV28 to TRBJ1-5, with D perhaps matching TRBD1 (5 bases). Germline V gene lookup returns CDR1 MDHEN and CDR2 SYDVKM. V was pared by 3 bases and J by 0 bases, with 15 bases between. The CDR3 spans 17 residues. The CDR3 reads CASSFRQGSNSNQPQHF. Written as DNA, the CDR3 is TGTGCCAGCAGTTTTAGGCAGGGCTCCAATAGCAATCAGCCCCAGCATTTT. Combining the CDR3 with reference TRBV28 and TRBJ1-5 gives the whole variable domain DVKVTQSSRYLVKRTGEKVFLECVQDMDHENMFWYRQDPGLGLRLIYFSYDVKMKEKGDIPEGYSVSREKKERFSLILESASTNQTSMYLCASSFRQGSNSNQPQHFGDGTRLSIL.

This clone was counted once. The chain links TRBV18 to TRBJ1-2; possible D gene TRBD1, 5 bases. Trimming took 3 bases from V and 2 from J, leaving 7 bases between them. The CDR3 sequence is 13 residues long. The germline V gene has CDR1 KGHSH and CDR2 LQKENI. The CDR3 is CASSPDSNYGYTF. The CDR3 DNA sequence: TGTGCCAGCTCACCTGACAGCAACTATGGCTACACCTTC.

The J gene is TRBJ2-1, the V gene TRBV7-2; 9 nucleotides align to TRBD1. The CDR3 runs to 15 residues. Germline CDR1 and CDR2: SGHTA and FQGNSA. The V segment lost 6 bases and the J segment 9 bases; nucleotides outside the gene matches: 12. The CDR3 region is CASRTQGAASGEQFF. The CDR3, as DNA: TGTGCCAGCAGGACACAGGGGGCGGCCTCTGGTGAGCAGTTCTTC.

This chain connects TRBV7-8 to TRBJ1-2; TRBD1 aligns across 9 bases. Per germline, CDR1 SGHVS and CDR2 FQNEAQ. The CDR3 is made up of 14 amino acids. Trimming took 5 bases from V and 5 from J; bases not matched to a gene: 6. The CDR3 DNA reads TGTGCCAGCAGCATAACAGGGGGCCCTTATGGCTACACCTTC. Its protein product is CASSITGGPYGYTF.